The sequence of this TCR beta chain was determined in a study of prognosis after radiotherapy for stage I lung cancer. By two-round multiplex PCR, the TCR beta CDR3 was amplified from genomic DNA. Used in first-round PCR were primers specific to each TRBV and TRBJ gene. With universal primers, the second PCR round was performed. MiXCR, run by TCRdb on the multiplex PCR reads, gives a single entry per CDR3 protein. The table lists 50,000 to 75,000 distinct CDR3 sequences, approximately 26% of them singletons. General study points: Post-therapy Shannon entropy was lower in patients developing distant metastases following stereotactic body radiation therapy. Once stereotactic body radiation therapy had been given, unique TCR clone counts fell, with a median of approximately 10,000 versus 7,000.

Sample collection consisted of about 5.4 milliliters of peripheral blood drawn at each of two time points. This clonotype was detected many times. Its antigen is not known. CDR3 length: 14 residues. With 1 base removed from V and 7 bases from J, the gap between germline ends came to 11 bases. Germline lookup yields CDR1 DFQATT and CDR2 SNEGSKA (reference sequence). This chain links TRBV20-1 with TRBJ1-6; D call uncertain. The sequence came from a donor over 45 with non-small cell lung cancer. Material: PBMCs, obtained before or after stereotactic body radiation therapy (not recorded which). The CDR3: CSARVAAVNSPLHF. DNA of the CDR3: TGCAGTGCTAGAGTGGCGGCGGTAAATTCACCCCTCCACTTT.